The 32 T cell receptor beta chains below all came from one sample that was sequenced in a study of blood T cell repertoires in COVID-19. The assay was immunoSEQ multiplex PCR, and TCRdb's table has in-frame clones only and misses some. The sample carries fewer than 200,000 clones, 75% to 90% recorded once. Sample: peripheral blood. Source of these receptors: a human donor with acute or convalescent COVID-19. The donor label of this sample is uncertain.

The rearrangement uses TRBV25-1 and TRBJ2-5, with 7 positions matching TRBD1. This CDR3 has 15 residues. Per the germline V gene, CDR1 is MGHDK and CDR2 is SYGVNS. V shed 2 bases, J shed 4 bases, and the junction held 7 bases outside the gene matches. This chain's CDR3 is CASSEPRQGVETQYF. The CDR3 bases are TGTGCCAGCAGTGAACCCCGACAGGGAGTAGAGACCCAGTACTTC.

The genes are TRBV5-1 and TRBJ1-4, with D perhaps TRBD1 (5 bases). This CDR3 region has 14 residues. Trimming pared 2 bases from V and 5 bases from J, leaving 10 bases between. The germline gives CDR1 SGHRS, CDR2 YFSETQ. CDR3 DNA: TGCGCCAGCAGCTTTGGGGGAGGAAATGAAAAACTGTTTTTT. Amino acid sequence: CASSFGGGNEKLFF. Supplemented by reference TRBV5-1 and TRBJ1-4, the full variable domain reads KAGVTQTPRYLIKTRGQQVTLSCSPISGHRSVSWYQQTPGQGLQFLFEYFSETQRNKGNFPGRFSGRQFSNSRSEMNVSTLELGDSALYLCASSFGGGNEKLFFGSGTQLSVL.

CDR3 DNA sequence: TGTGCCAGCAGCCGGGGGGGGAGGGAAGCTTTCTTT. Translated, it gives CASSRGGREAFF. This rearrangement joins TRBV7-2 to TRBJ1-1; D is perhaps TRBD1 (5 bases). Germline-derived CDR1 and CDR2 are SGHTA and FQGNSA. CDR3 length: 12 amino acids. V was cut by 5 bases and J by 8 bases, with 12 bases left in between.

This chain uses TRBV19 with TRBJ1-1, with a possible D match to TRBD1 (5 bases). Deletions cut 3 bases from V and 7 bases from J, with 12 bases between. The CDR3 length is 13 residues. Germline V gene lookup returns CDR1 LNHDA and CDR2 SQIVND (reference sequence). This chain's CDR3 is CASSITRRGEAFF. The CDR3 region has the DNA TGTGCCAGTAGTATTACAAGGAGGGGTGAAGCTTTCTTT.

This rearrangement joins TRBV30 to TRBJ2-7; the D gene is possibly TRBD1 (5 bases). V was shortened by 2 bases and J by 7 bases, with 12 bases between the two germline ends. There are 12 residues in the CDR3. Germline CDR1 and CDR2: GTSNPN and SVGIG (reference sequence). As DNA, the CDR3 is TGTGCCTGGAGTTCGACCCGGACAGAGCAGTACTTC. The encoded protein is CAWSSTRTEQYF.

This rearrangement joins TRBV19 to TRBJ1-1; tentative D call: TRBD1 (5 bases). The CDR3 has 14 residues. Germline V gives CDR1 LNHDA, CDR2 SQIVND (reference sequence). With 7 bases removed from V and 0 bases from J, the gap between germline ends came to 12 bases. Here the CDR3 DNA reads TGTGCCAGTACCCCTAGGGGATTGAACACTGAAGCTTTCTTT. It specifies CASTPRGLNTEAFF. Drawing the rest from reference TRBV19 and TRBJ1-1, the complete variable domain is DGGITQSPKYLFRKEGQNVTLSCEQNLNHDAMYWYRQDPGQGLRLIYYSQIVNDFQKGDIAEGYSVSREKKESFPLTVTSAQKNPTAFYLCASTPRGLNTEAFFGQGTRLTVV.

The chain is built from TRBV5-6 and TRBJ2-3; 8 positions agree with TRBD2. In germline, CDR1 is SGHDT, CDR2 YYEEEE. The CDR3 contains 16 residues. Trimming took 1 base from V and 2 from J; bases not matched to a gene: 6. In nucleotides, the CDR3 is TGTGCCAGCAGCTTGACCAGCGGGGGAGCCACAGATACGCAGTATTTT. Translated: CASSLTSGGATDTQYF.

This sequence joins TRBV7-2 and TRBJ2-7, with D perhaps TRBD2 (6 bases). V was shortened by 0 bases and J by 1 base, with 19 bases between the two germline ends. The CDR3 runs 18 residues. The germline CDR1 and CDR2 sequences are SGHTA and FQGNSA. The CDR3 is CASSLANRGYSLSYEQYF. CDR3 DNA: TGTGCCAGCAGCTTAGCGAATCGGGGGTACAGCTTATCCTACGAGCAGTACTTC.

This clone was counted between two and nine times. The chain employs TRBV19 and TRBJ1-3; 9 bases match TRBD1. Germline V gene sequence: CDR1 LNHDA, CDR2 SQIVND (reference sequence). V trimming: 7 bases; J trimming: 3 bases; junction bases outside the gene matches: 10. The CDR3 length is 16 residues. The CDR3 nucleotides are TGTGCCAGTATTAGAACCGGGACAGGGATTGGAAACACCATATATTTT. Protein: CASIRTGTGIGNTIYF.

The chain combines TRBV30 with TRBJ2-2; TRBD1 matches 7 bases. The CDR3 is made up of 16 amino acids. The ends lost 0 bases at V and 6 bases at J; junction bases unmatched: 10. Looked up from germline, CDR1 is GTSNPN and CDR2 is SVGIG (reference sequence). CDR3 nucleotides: TGTGCCTGGAGTGTAACCGGACAGGCCGGGGCCGGGGAGCTGTTTTTT. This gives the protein CAWSVTGQAGAGELFF.

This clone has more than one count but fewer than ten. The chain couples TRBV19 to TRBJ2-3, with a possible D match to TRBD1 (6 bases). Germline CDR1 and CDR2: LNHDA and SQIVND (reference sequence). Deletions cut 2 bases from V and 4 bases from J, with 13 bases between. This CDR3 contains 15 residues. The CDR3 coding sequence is TGTGCCAGTAGTATAATCCTCAGGGGCGCAGATACGCAGTATTTT. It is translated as CASSIILRGADTQYF.

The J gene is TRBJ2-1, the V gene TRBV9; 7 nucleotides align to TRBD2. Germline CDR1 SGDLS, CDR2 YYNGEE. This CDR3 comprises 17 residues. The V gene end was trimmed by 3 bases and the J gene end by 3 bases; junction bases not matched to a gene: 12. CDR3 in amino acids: CASSAAGVGSNYNEQFF. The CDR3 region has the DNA TGTGCCAGCAGCGCTGCGGGGGTGGGGTCCAACTACAATGAGCAGTTCTTC.

The CDR3 loop reads CASSPQGAQPYTF. As DNA, the CDR3 is TGTGCCAGCAGCCCACAGGGGGCGCAACCCTACACCTTC. The chain uses TRBV6-5 and TRBJ1-2, with 9 bases aligning to TRBD1. J was trimmed by 10 bases and V by 6 bases; bases with no gene match: 9. Germline lookup yields CDR1 MNHEY and CDR2 SVGAGI. CDR3 length: 13 residues.

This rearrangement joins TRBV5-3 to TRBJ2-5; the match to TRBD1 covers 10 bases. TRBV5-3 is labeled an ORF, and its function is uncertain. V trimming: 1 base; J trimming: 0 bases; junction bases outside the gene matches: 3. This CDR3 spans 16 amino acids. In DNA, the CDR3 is TGTGCCAGAAGCTTGCAGGACAGGGGGTACCAAGAGACCCAGTACTTC. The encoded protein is CARSLQDRGYQETQYF.

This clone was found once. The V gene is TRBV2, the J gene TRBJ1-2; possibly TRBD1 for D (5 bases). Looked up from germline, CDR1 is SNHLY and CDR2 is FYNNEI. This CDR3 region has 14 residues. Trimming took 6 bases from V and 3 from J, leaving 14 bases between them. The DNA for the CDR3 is TGTGCCAGCAGCGTACGACAGAGAGACTATGGCTACACCTTC. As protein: CASSVRQRDYGYTF.

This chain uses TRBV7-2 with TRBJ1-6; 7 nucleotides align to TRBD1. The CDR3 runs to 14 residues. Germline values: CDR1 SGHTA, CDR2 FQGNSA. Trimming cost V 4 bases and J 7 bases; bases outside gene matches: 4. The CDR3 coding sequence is TGTGCCAGCAGCTCGCTACAGGGGAATTCACCCCTCCACTTT. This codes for CASSSLQGNSPLHF. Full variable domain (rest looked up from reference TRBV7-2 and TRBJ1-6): GAGVSQSPSNKVTEKGKDVELRCDPISGHTALYWYRQSLGQGLEFLIYFQGNSAPDKSGLPSDRFSAERTGGSVSTLTIQRTQQEDSAVYLCASSSLQGNSPLHFGNGTRLTVT.

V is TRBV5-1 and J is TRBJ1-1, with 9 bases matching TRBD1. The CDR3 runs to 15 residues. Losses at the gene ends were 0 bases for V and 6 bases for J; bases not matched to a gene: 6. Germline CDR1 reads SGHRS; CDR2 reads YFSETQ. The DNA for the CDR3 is TGCGCCAGCAGCTTGGCCGGACAGGGGAATGCTGAAGCTTTCTTT. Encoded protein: CASSLAGQGNAEAFF.

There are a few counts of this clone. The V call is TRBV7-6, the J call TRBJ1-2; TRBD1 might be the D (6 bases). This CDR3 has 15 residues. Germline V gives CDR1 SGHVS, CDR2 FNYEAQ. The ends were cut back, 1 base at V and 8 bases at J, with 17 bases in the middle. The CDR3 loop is CASSLGGPEGDGYTF. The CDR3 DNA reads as TGTGCCAGCAGCTTAGGGGGACCCGAGGGGGACGGCTACACCTTC.

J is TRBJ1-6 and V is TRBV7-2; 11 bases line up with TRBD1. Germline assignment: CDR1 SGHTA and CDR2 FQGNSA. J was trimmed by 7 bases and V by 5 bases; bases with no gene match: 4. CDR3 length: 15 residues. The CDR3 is CASSRTGGANSPLHF. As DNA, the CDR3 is TGTGCCAGCAGCAGGACAGGGGGCGCAAATTCACCCCTCCACTTT.

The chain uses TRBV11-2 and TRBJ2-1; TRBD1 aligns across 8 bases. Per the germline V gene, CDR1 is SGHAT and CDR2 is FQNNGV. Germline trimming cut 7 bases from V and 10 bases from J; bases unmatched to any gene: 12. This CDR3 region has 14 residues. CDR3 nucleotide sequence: TGTGCCAGCACCCCCGGACAGGGTCTAGGGGAGCAGTTCTTC. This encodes CASTPGQGLGEQFF.

DNA for the CDR3: TGTGCCAGCAGTTTAGATCACCGGAGCTCCTACGAGCAGTACTTC. Translation: CASSLDHRSSYEQYF. The chain carries TRBV27 and TRBJ2-7; no firm D call. The CDR3 spans 15 residues. V lost 2 bases to trimming and J lost 0 bases, with 11 bases between them. The germline V gene has CDR1 MNHEY and CDR2 SMNVEV (reference sequence).

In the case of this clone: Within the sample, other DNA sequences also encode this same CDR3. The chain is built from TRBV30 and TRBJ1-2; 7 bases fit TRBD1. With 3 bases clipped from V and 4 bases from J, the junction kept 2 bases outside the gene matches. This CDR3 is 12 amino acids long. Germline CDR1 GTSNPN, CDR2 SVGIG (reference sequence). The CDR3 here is CAWSRDSYGYTF. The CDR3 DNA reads TGTGCCTGGAGCCGGGACAGCTATGGCTACACCTTC.

CDR3 sequence: CASSPQEGGYYNEQFF. In nucleotides, the CDR3 is TGTGCCAGCTCACCTCAGGAGGGAGGGTACTACAATGAGCAGTTCTTC. The J gene is TRBJ2-1, the V gene TRBV18; 7 nucleotides match TRBD2. V gave up 3 bases and J gave up 3 bases; unmatched junction bases: 8. The CDR3 has 16 residues. Germline CDR1 KGHSH, CDR2 LQKENI.

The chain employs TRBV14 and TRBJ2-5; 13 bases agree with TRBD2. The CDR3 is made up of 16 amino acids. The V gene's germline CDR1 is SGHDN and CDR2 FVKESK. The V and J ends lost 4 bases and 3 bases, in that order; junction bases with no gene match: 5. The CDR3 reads CASSPPGLAGKETQYF. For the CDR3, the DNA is TGTGCCAGCAGCCCTCCGGGACTAGCGGGGAAAGAGACCCAGTACTTC.

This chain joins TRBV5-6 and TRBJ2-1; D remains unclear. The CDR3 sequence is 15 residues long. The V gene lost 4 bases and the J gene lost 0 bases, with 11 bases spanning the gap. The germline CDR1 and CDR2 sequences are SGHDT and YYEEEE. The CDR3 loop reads CASSLSPVSYNEQFF. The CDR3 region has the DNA TGTGCCAGCAGCCTGAGTCCTGTCTCCTACAATGAGCAGTTCTTC. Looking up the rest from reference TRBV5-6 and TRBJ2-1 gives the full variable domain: DAGVTQSPTHLIKTRGQQVTLRCSPKSGHDTVSWYQQALGQGPQFIFQYYEEEERQRGNFPDRFSGHQFPNYSSELNVNALLLGDSALYLCASSLSPVSYNEQFFGPGTRLTVL.

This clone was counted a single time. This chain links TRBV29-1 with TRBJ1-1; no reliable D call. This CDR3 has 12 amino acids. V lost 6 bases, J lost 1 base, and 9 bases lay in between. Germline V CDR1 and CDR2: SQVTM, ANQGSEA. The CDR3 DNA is TGCAGCGTGCGACATAAGAACACTGAAGCTTTCTTT. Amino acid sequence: CSVRHKNTEAFF.

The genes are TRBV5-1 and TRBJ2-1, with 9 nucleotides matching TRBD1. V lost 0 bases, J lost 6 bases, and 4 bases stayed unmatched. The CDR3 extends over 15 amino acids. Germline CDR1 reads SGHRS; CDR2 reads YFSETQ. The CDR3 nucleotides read TGCGCCAGCAGCTTGGATGGGGACAGGGTCAATGAGCAGTTCTTC. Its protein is CASSLDGDRVNEQFF. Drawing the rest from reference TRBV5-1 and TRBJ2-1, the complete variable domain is KAGVTQTPRYLIKTRGQQVTLSCSPISGHRSVSWYQQTPGQGLQFLFEYFSETQRNKGNFPGRFSGRQFSNSRSEMNVSTLELGDSALYLCASSLDGDRVNEQFFGPGTRLTVL.

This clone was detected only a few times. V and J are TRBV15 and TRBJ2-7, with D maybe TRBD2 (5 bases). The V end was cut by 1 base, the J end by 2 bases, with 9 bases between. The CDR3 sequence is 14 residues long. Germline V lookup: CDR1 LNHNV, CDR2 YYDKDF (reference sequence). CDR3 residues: CATSRAGSAYEQYF. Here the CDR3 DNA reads TGTGCCACCAGCAGAGCGGGGTCAGCCTACGAGCAGTACTTC.

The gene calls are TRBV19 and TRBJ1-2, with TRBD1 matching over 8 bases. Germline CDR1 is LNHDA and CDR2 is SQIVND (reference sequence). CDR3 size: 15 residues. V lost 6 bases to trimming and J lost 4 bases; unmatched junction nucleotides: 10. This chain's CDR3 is CASSSPGQGAYGYTF. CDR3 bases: TGTGCCAGTAGCTCCCCCGGACAGGGCGCCTATGGCTACACCTTC.

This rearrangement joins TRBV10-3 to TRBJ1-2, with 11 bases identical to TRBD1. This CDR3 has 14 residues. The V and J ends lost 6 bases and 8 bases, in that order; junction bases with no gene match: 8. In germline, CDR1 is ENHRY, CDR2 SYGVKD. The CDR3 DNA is TGTGCCATCAGATCGGACAGGGGGCTGTGGGGCTACACCTTC. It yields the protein CAIRSDRGLWGYTF.

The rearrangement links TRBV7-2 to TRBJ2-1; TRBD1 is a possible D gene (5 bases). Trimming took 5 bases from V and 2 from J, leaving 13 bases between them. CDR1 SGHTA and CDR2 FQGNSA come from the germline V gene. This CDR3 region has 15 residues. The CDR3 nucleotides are TGTGCCAGCAGCCCTAACAGGAGTCCCTACAATGAGCAGTTCTTC. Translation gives CASSPNRSPYNEQFF.

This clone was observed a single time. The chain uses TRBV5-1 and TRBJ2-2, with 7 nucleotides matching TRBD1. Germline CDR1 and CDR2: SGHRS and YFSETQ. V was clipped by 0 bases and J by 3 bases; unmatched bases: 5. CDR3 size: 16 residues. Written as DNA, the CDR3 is TGCGCCAGCAGCTTGGAGGGACAGAGCTACACCGGGGAGCTGTTTTTT. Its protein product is CASSLEGQSYTGELFF.